A selection of T cell receptor beta chains follows, all from one sample in a study of CD8+CD57+ T cells in acquired aplastic anemia. Each CDR3 protein gets one entry after TCRdb re-called the reads with MiXCR. The profile shows about 470,000 distinct CDR3 sequences, about a third of them singletons. Sequencing was performed on sorted CD4+, CD8+, or CD8+CD57+ T cells (not recorded which) from PBMCs. The receptors were sampled from a human donor with aplastic anemia. CDR3s include the opening cysteine and the closing phenylalanine or tryptophan. The order of the fields is J gene, clone size, V gene, D gene, CDR3 DNA, CDR3 protein. D genes are given only for firm matches. Clone size is not always given. Where it is, it says once, few, many or a class for expanded clones.

>TRBJ1-5|-|TRBV2|-
TGTGCCAGCAGACGGAGCTCCGATAGCAATCAGCCCCAGCATTTT
CASRRSSDSNQPQHF
>TRBJ2-3|-|TRBV5-1|TRBD1
TGCGCCAGCAGCTTAATCCCTGGTGGCTCAGGGGGCCCAGATACGCAGTATTTT
CASSLIPGGSGGPDTQYF
>TRBJ2-1|few|TRBV11-1|TRBD1
TGTGCCAGCAGATTCGACCGGACAGGGCCGCGCTACAATGAGCAGTTCTTC
CASRFDRTGPRYNEQFF
>TRBJ1-2|few|TRBV11-2|-
TGTGCCAGCAGGGAAAAAATAGGAAGCTATGGCTACACCTTC
CASREKIGSYGYTF
>TRBJ2-2|few|TRBV12-3/TRBV12-4|-
TGTGCCAGCAGCAAGGATGTTCCCTTCACCGGGGAGCTGTTTTTT
CASSKDVPFTGELFF
>TRBJ2-2|-|TRBV24-1|-
TGTGCCACCAGTTTATCCCCCATTAGGGGGGAGCTGTTTTTT
CATSLSPIRGELFF
>TRBJ1-2|-|TRBV10-3|TRBD1
TGTGCCAGCAGTTACGGCCAGGGGGATCTAGACTATGGCTACACCTTC
CASSYGQGDLDYGYTF
>TRBJ2-1|-|TRBV11-1|-
TGTGCCAGCAGCTCAACGGACCGCGCCCTCTACAATGAGCAGTTCTTC
CASSSTDRALYNEQFF
>TRBJ1-5|few|TRBV3-1|-
TGTGCCAGCAGCCAAGGGACGGTTGGTAATCAGCCCCAGCATTTT
CASSQGTVGNQPQHF
>TRBJ2-7|-|TRBV28|TRBD1
TGTGCCAGCAGAAGGGACAGATCCCGGGCCGAGCAGTACTTC
CASRRDRSRAEQYF
>TRBJ1-2|many|TRBV2|TRBD1
TGTGCCAGCACCCAAAGGACAGGGGGCGGCGAGGGCTACACCTTC
CASTQRTGGGEGYTF
>TRBJ2-7|few|TRBV20-1|-
TGCAGTGCTAGAGGCCCCCCGACGGGTGGGCGCGAGCAGTACTTC
CSARGPPTGGREQYF
>TRBJ2-1|-|TRBV25-1|-
TGTGCCAGCAGCGAAAGTGGGACACAGATCTACAATGAGCAGTTCTTC
CASSESGTQIYNEQFF
>TRBJ2-1|many|TRBV29-1|-
TGCAGCGTTCTCTCAGGGGCGTACAATGAGCAGTTCTTC
CSVLSGAYNEQFF
>TRBJ2-3|-|TRBV25-1|-
TGTGCCAGCAGCCTACTGCGGCAGTATTTT
CASSLLRQYF
>TRBJ1-2|-|TRBV19|-
TGTGCCAGCTTTACCGGGACTGGAGCTAACTATGGCTACACCTTC
CASFTGTGANYGYTF
>TRBJ2-7|-|TRBV5-4|-
TGTGCCAGCAGCTCGCAAGATAGAGCCTACGAGCAGTACTTC
CASSSQDRAYEQYF
>TRBJ1-3|-|TRBV4-2|-
TGTGCCAGCAGCCCAAAGGCGGGAAACACCATATATTTT
CASSPKAGNTIYF
>TRBJ1-2|-|TRBV6-5|TRBD1
TGTGCCAGCAGTTTCCTGGACAGGCCGGGGGGGGGCTACACCTTC
CASSFLDRPGGGYTF
>TRBJ1-1|-|TRBV11-1|-
TGTGCCAGCAGCTCCTTCCCCCTGGACAGTATCTCTGAAGCTTTCTTT
CASSSFPLDSISEAFF
>TRBJ1-1|-|TRBV12-3/TRBV12-4|TRBD1
TGTGCCAGCAGCCGGACAGGGGCCGGATATTTCTTT
CASSRTGAGYFF
>TRBJ2-1|many|TRBV7-9|TRBD1
TGTGCCAGCAGCTTAGCCTTAACAGGGGGCAGTGAGCAGTTCTTC
CASSLALTGGSEQFF
>TRBJ2-7|-|TRBV9|TRBD2
TGTGCCAGCAGCGTGCTAGCGGGGGACTACGAGCAGTACTTC
CASSVLAGDYEQYF
>TRBJ1-2|-|TRBV19|-
TGTGCCAGTAGTATAACCCGACAGAGTTATGGCTACACCTTC
CASSITRQSYGYTF
>TRBJ2-7|-|TRBV4-1|-
TGCGCCAGCAGCCACTACGCCGGGGGCTGCGAGCAGTACTTC
CASSHYAGGCEQYF
>TRBJ2-3|few|TRBV2|TRBD2
TGTGCCAGCAGTGAAGCTATTGTAGCGGGAGGGCCAGGCGACCACACAGATACGCAGTATTTT
CASSEAIVAGGPGDHTDTQYF
>TRBJ2-7|-|TRBV7-3|-
TGTGCCAGCAGCTTGTCCCGGGACAAATCCTACGAGCAGTACTTC
CASSLSRDKSYEQYF
>TRBJ2-2|many|TRBV20-1|TRBD1
TGCAGTGCTAGAGATACACAGGGGACCGGGGAGCTGTTTTTT
CSARDTQGTGELFF
>TRBJ1-2|few|TRBV2|-
TGTGCCAGCAGTTTATCACCCGGGGTGGGCTATGGCTACACCTTC
CASSLSPGVGYGYTF
>TRBJ1-1|-|TRBV2|-
TGTGCCAGCAGTTACGGACAAAGGGACACTGAAGCTTTCTTT
CASSYGQRDTEAFF
>TRBJ2-2|many|TRBV19|-
TGTGCCAGTAGCCGGTCAGGTTACACCGGGGAGCTGTTTTTT
CASSRSGYTGELFF
>TRBJ1-5|-|TRBV30|-
TGTGCCTGGAGTGTTGGGGGGATCGGCAATCAGCCCCAGCATTTT
CAWSVGGIGNQPQHF
>TRBJ1-2|-|TRBV29-1|-
TGCAGCGTTGTCTCGAGAGCTAACTATGGCTACACCTTC
CSVVSRANYGYTF
>TRBJ1-2|many|TRBV7-2|-
TGTGCCAGCAGCCCGGGAGAGGTGGCCTATGGCTACACCTTC
CASSPGEVAYGYTF
>TRBJ1-6|-|TRBV7-3|-
TGTGCCAGCTCACCCGTCGGGGCCGAAAATTCACCCCTCCACTTT
CASSPVGAENSPLHF
>TRBJ2-7|few|TRBV6-5|TRBD2
TGTGCCAGCAGTTACTCGAAGCGGGGGGAATCCTACGAGCAGTACTTC
CASSYSKRGESYEQYF
>TRBJ2-3|-|TRBV9|-
TGTGCCAGCAGCTCGCGACCCATCAATACAGATACGCAGTATTTT
CASSSRPINTDTQYF
>TRBJ1-4|few|TRBV20-1|TRBD1
TGCAGTGCTTTAGACAGGGCGGCGTCTGGCGAAAAACTGTTTTTT
CSALDRAASGEKLFF
>TRBJ2-5|-|TRBV12-3/TRBV12-4|-
TGTGCCAGCGGGGGGGGCGAGACCCAGTACTTC
CASGGGETQYF
>TRBJ1-3|many|TRBV29-1|-
TGCAGCGTTGAACGGTCTGGAAACACCATATATTTT
CSVERSGNTIYF
>TRBJ1-5|many|TRBV7-8|TRBD1
TGTGCCAGCAGCTTGGGACAGGGAGGAGAGCCCCAGCATTTT
CASSLGQGGEPQHF
>TRBJ1-1|-|TRBV6-4|TRBD1
TGTGCCAGCAGGGACAGGGCGACCATGAACACTGAAGCTTTCTTT
CASRDRATMNTEAFF
>TRBJ1-6|many|TRBV7-9|-
TGTGCCAGCAGCTTATCAGGGATAGAGAATTCACCCCTCCACTTT
CASSLSGIENSPLHF
>TRBJ2-3|few|TRBV24-1|-
TGTGCCACCAGTGATATCGGGGGAACTAATGAGCAGTATTTT
CATSDIGGTNEQYF
>TRBJ1-2|many|TRBV2|TRBD1
TGTGCCAGCAGGGTCCCTCGGGACAGGGGAGGTGGCTACACCTTC
CASRVPRDRGGGYTF
>TRBJ2-7|few|TRBV5-5|TRBD1
TGTGCCAGCAGCCCCAGACAGGGGTTCTCCTACGAGCAGTACTTC
CASSPRQGFSYEQYF
>TRBJ2-3|many|TRBV15|TRBD1
TGTGCCACAGGGACAGGAGTCACAGATACGCAGTATTTT
CATGTGVTDTQYF
>TRBJ2-7|few|TRBV13|-
TGTGCCAGCAGCTTGGGAGCTATGCTTTCCTACGAGCAGTACTTC
CASSLGAMLSYEQYF
>TRBJ1-3|few|TRBV12-3/TRBV12-4|-
TGTGCCAGCAGGCCCGCGAGGGGGTTGCGAGGAAACACCATATATTTT
CASRPARGLRGNTIYF
>TRBJ2-1|-|TRBV9|TRBD2
TGTGCCAGCGGGCTAGCGGGAGGGCATAATGAGCAGTTCTTC
CASGLAGGHNEQFF
>TRBJ1-2|-|TRBV25-1|TRBD1
TGTGCCAGCAGTTACACCGGGACAGGGAACTATGGCTACGCCTTC
CASSYTGTGNYGYAF
>TRBJ2-5|-|TRBV20-1|-
TGCAGTGCTAGGGAGGGGCTGGGGACCCAGTACTTC
CSAREGLGTQYF